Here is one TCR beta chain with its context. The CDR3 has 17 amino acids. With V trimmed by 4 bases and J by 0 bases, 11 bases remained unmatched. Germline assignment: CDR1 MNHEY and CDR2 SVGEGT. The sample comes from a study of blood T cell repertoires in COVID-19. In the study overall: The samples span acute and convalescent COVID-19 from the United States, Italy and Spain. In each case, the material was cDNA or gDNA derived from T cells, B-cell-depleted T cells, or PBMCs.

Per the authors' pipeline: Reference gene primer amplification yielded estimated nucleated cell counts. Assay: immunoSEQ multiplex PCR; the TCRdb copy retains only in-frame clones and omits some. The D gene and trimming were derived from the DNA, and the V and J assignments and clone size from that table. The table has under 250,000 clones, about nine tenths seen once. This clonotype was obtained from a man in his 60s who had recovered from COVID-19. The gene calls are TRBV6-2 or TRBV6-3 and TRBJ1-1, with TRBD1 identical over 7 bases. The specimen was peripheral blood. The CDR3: CASSSRGPVFMNTEAFF. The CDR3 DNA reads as TGTGCCAGCAGTTCTAGGGGGCCCGTCTTCATGAACACTGAAGCTTTCTTT.